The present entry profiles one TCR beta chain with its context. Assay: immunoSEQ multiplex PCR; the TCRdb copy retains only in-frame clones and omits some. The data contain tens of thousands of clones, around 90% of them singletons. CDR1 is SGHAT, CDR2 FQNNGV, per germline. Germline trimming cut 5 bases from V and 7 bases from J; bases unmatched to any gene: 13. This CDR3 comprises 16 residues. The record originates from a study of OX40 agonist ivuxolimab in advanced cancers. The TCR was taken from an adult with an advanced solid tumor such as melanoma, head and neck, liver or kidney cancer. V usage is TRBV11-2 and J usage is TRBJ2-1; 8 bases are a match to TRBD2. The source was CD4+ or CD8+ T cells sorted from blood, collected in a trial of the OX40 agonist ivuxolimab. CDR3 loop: CASSPASASGSNEQFF. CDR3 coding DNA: TGTGCCAGCAGCCCCGCTTCCGCTAGCGGGTCGAATGAGCAGTTCTTC.